These 6 T cell receptor beta chains were all obtained from the same sample, sequenced in a study of blood T cell repertoires in COVID-19. The protocol was immunoSEQ multiplex PCR, while the TCRdb copy is restricted to in-frame clones and leaves out a portion. Here the sample spans about 55,000 clones, 75% to 95% being singletons. What was sequenced was peripheral blood. The receptors shown here come from a human donor with active COVID-19. The donor label of this sample is uncertain.

The rearrangement uses TRBV27 and TRBJ1-2, with a possible D match to TRBD1 (6 bases). CDR1 MNHEY and CDR2 SMNVEV come from the germline V gene (reference sequence). The CDR3 contains 13 residues. V was shortened by 5 bases and J by 8 bases, with 15 bases between the two germline ends. The DNA for the CDR3 is TGTGCCAGCAGTCCCCAGGGGCTGGGAGGCTACACCTTC. As protein: CASSPQGLGGYTF.

This chain links TRBV6-6 with TRBJ2-5; no firm D call. Germline CDR1 reads MNHNY; CDR2 reads SVGAGI (reference sequence). The CDR3 extends over 13 amino acids. Trimming pared 5 bases from V and 1 base from J, leaving 8 bases between. CDR3 nucleotide sequence: TGTGCCAGCAGTCTTCAAATCCAAGAGACCCAGTACTTC. Amino acids: CASSLQIQETQYF.

The V call is TRBV6-2 or TRBV6-3, the J call TRBJ2-4, with a possible D match to TRBD2 (7 bases). Per germline, CDR1 MNHEY and CDR2 SVGEGT. V gave up 4 bases and J gave up 4 bases, with 14 bases separating them. The CDR3 spans 15 residues. CDR3 residues: CASSWGGAEKNIQYF. The DNA of the CDR3 is TGTGCCAGCAGTTGGGGGGGGGCCGAAAAAAACATTCAGTACTTC.

CDR3 residues: CASSGQGSTDTQYF. Written as DNA, the CDR3 is TGCGCCAGCAGTGGACAGGGAAGCACAGATACGCAGTATTTT. The chain recombines TRBV5-1 with TRBJ2-3, with 8 bases fitting TRBD1. This CDR3 region has 14 residues. Trimming removed 5 bases from V and 0 bases from J; junction bases left unmatched: 2. The V gene's germline CDR1 is SGHRS and CDR2 YFSETQ.

The chain recombines TRBV7-3 with TRBJ2-3; 7 positions agree with TRBD1. The trim removed 3 bases at V and 8 bases at J, leaving 5 bases unmatched. The CDR3 sequence is 13 residues long. Germline V gene sequence: CDR1 SGHTA, CDR2 FQGTGA. The CDR3 coding sequence is TGTGCCAGCAGCTTCGACAGGGTTACTACGCAGTATTTT. This translates into CASSFDRVTTQYF. Full variable domain (missing parts from reference TRBV7-3 and TRBJ2-3): GAGVSQTPSNKVTEKGKYVELRCDPISGHTALYWYRQSLGQGPEFLIYFQGTGAADDSGLPNDRFFAVRPEGSVSTLKIQRTERGDSAVYLCASSFDRVTTQYFGPGTRLTVL.

This clone has just one count. The chain links TRBV12-3 or TRBV12-4 to TRBJ2-7; 7 nucleotides line up with TRBD1. J lost 3 bases, V lost 6 bases, and 5 bases had no gene match. The CDR3 contains 13 residues. CDR3 in amino acids: CASSQDRHYEQYF. The DNA of the CDR3 is TGTGCCAGCAGCCAGGACAGGCACTACGAGCAGTACTTC.